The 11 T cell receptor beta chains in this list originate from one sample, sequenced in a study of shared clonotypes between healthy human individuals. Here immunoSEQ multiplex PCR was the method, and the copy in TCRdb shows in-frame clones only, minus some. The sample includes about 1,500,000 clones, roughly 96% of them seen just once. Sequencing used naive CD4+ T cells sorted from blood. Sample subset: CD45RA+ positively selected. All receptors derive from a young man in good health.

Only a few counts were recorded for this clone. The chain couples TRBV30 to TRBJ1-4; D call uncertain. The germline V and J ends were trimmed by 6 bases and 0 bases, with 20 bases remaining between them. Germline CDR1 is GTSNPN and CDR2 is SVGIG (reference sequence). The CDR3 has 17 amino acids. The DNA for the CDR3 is TGTGCCTGCCCGACGGGATCGGCTTCCTCAACTAATGAAAAACTGTTTTTT. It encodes CACPTGSASSTNEKLFF.

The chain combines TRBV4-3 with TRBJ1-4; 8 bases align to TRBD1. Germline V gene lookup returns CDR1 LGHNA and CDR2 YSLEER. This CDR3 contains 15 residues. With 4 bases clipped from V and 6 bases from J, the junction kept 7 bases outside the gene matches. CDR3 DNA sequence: TGCGCCAGCAGCCCCCAGGGGGCGAGGGATGAAAAACTGTTTTTT. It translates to CASSPQGARDEKLFF.

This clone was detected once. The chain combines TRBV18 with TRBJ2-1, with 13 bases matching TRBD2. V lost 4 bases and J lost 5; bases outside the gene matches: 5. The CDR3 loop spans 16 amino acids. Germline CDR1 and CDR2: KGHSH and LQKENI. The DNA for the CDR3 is TGTGCCAGCTCACTCGGGACTAGCGGGACCAACAATGAGCAGTTCTTC. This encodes CASSLGTSGTNNEQFF.

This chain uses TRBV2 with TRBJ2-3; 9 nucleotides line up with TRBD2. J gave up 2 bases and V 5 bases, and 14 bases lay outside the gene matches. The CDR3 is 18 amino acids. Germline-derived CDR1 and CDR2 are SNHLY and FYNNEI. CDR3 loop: CASSRHSGRRRDTDTQYF. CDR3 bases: TGTGCCAGCAGTAGACATAGCGGGAGACGGCGTGACACAGATACGCAGTATTTT.

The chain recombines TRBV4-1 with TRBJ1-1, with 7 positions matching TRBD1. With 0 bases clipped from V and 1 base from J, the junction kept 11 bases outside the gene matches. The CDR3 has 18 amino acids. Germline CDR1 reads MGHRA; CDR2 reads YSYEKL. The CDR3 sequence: CASSQDPDRRRWNTEAFF. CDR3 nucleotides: TGCGCCAGCAGCCAAGACCCGGACAGGAGGAGGTGGAACACTGAAGCTTTCTTT.

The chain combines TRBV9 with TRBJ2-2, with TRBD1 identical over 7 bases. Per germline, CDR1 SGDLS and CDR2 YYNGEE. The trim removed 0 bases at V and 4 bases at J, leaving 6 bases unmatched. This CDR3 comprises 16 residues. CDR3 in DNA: TGTGCCAGCAGCGTAGGAGCACAGGGGTTCACCGGGGAGCTGTTTTTT. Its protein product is CASSVGAQGFTGELFF.

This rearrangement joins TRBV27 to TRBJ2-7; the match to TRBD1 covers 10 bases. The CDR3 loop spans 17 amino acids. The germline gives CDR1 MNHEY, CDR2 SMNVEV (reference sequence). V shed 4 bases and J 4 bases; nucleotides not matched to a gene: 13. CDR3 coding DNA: TGTGCCAGCAGTTCATACCCGGGACAGGGGATCCAGTACGAGCAGTACTTC. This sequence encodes CASSSYPGQGIQYEQYF.

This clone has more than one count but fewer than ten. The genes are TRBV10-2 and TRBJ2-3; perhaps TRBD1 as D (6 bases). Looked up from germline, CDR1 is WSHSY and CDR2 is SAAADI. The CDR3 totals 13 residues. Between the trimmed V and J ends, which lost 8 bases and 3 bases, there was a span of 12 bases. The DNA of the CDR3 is TGCGCCAGCCGAATCACAGGGACAGATACGCAGTATTTT. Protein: CASRITGTDTQYF.

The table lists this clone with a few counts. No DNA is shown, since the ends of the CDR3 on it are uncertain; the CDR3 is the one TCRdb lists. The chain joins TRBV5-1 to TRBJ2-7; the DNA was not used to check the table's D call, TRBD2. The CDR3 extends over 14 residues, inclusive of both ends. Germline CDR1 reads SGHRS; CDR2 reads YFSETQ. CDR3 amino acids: CASSLDFASGSLYF.

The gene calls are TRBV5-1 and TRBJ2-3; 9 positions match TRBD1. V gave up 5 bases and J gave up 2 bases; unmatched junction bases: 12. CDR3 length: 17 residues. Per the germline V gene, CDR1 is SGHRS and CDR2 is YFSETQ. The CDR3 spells CASSPGQGKRFTDTQYF. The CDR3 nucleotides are TGCGCCAGCAGTCCTGGACAGGGGAAACGGTTCACAGATACGCAGTATTTT.

The CDR3 is CASSLSGGRNTGELFF. CDR3 coding DNA: TGCGCCAGCAGCCTCAGTGGGGGACGGAACACCGGGGAGCTGTTTTTT. V usage is TRBV5-1 and J usage is TRBJ2-2, with D perhaps TRBD1 or TRBD2 (5 bases each). With 4 bases removed from V and 1 base from J, the gap between germline ends came to 14 bases. The CDR3 runs to 16 residues. Germline V gene lookup returns CDR1 SGHRS and CDR2 YFSETQ.